This passage covers 11 T cell receptor beta chains from one sample sequenced in a study of blood T cell repertoires in COVID-19. The data were produced by immunoSEQ multiplex PCR, yet TCRdb's version contains in-frame clones alone and is incomplete. The table records 130,000 to 150,000 clones, around 85% of them present only once. Source material: peripheral blood. The receptor source for this set is a woman aged 40-49 years with active or convalescent COVID-19.

DNA of the CDR3: TGTGCCAGCAGCTTAGTCGGGACAGGGGGCGGATCTAACTATGGCTACACCTTC. Amino acid sequence: CASSLVGTGGGSNYGYTF. The chain links TRBV7-2 to TRBJ1-2, with 12 nucleotides matching TRBD1. CDR1 is SGHTA, CDR2 FQGNSA, per germline. With 1 base clipped from V and 0 bases from J, the junction kept 6 bases outside the gene matches. The CDR3 runs to 18 residues.

In its sample, this clone was seen once. The chain uses TRBV2 and TRBJ1-6; perhaps TRBD1 as D (5 bases). Germline loops: CDR1 SNHLY, CDR2 FYNNEI. The CDR3 consists of 15 residues. Trimming shortened V by 5 bases and J by 8 bases, and 16 bases separated the two germline ends. The CDR3 DNA follows: TGTGCCAGCAGTTCCCAGGGCCTCGGGTATTCACCCCTCCACTTT. This translates into CASSSQGLGYSPLHF.

This clone has more than one count but fewer than ten. The rearrangement links TRBV19 to TRBJ1-5, with D tentatively TRBD1 (5 bases). The CDR3 loop spans 15 amino acids. Trimming took 6 bases from V and 0 from J, leaving 12 bases between them. Germline-derived CDR1 and CDR2 are LNHDA and SQIVND (reference sequence). The CDR3 region is CASRGAAYSNQPQHF. The CDR3 bases are TGTGCCAGTAGAGGGGCGGCCTATAGCAATCAGCCCCAGCATTTT.

Only one count was recorded for this clone. CDR3 sequence: CASSAGATGRVTEAFF. The CDR3 DNA sequence: TGTGCCAGCAGCGCAGGGGCGACAGGGAGAGTCACTGAAGCTTTCTTT. The rearrangement uses TRBV9 and TRBJ1-1; 7 positions match TRBD1. Germline values: CDR1 SGDLS, CDR2 YYNGEE. After removal of 3 bases from V and 4 bases from J, the junction contained 12 bases not matched to a gene. The CDR3 consists of 16 residues.

The chain carries TRBV13 and TRBJ2-7, with D perhaps TRBD1 (5 bases). From germline, CDR1 is PRHDT and CDR2 FYEKMQ (reference sequence). Trimming shortened V by 5 bases and J by 0 bases, and 11 bases separated the two germline ends. There are 14 residues in the CDR3. The CDR3 DNA sequence: TGTGCCAGCAGCCTACCGACAGACTCCTACGAGCAGTACTTC. Translating it yields CASSLPTDSYEQYF.

V is TRBV28 and J is TRBJ1-1, with 7 bases matching TRBD1. The germline CDR1 and CDR2 sequences are MDHEN and SYDVKM. V gave up 3 bases and J gave up 1 base; unmatched junction bases: 2. The CDR3 runs 14 residues. This CDR3 reads CASSFGQANTEAFF. CDR3 bases: TGTGCCAGCAGTTTTGGACAGGCGAACACTGAAGCTTTCTTT.

The gene calls are TRBV5-1 and TRBJ2-3; 8 positions agree with TRBD1. The junction had 4 bases not matched to a gene; V was cut back by 0 bases and J by 1 base. The CDR3 sequence is 16 residues long. The germline CDR1 and CDR2 sequences are SGHRS and YFSETQ. CDR3 in amino acids: CASSLAPDRGTDTQYF. In DNA form, the CDR3 reads TGCGCCAGCAGCTTGGCCCCGGACAGGGGCACAGATACGCAGTATTTT.

In its sample, this clone was seen once. The chain has TRBV5-1 and TRBJ2-7; 9 bases fit TRBD2. Trimming at V came to 4 bases and at J to 3 bases, leaving 8 bases not matched to a gene. The germline V gene has CDR1 SGHRS and CDR2 YFSETQ. CDR3 length equals 15 residues. CDR3 protein: CASSPGSSGGYEQYF. For the CDR3, the DNA is TGCGCCAGCAGCCCTGGGAGTAGCGGGGGCTACGAGCAGTACTTC. Filled out from reference TRBV5-1 and TRBJ2-7, the complete variable domain reads KAGVTQTPRYLIKTRGQQVTLSCSPISGHRSVSWYQQTPGQGLQFLFEYFSETQRNKGNFPGRFSGRQFSNSRSEMNVSTLELGDSALYLCASSPGSSGGYEQYFGPGTRLTVT.

This clone appeared a single time. V and J are TRBV5-6 and TRBJ1-1; TRBD1 agrees at 7 bases. With 4 bases clipped from V and 5 bases from J, the junction kept 11 bases outside the gene matches. The CDR3 extends over 15 amino acids. CDR1 and CDR2 from the germline V gene are SGHDT and YYEEEE. The CDR3: CASSRLDRRGTEAFF. The CDR3 nucleotides read TGTGCCAGCAGCCGGTTGGACAGGAGGGGGACTGAAGCTTTCTTT. Based on the CDR3 plus reference TRBV5-6 and TRBJ1-1, the full variable domain is DAGVTQSPTHLIKTRGQQVTLRCSPKSGHDTVSWYQQALGQGPQFIFQYYEEEERQRGNFPDRFSGHQFPNYSSELNVNALLLGDSALYLCASSRLDRRGTEAFFGQGTRLTVV.

This rearrangement joins TRBV18 to TRBJ2-2, with TRBD2 matching 8 bases. Per the germline V gene, CDR1 is KGHSH and CDR2 is LQKENI. Trimming removed 1 base from V and 7 bases from J; junction bases left unmatched: 8. The CDR3 consists of 16 residues. In DNA, the CDR3 is TGTGCCAGCTCACCACGAGCGGGGGCGGACGGCGGGGAGCTGTTTTTT. Translation gives CASSPRAGADGGELFF.

V usage is TRBV6-5 and J usage is TRBJ1-1, with 7 bases matching TRBD1. V shed 8 bases, J shed 6 bases, and the junction held 6 bases outside the gene matches. The CDR3 has 12 residues. CDR1 and CDR2 (germline): MNHEY, SVGAGI. The CDR3 sequence: CASQGVGPEAFF. CDR3 sequence (DNA): TGTGCCAGCCAGGGGGTCGGACCTGAAGCTTTCTTT.